This TCR beta chain originates from a study of CD8+ T cells in alopecia areata. Once RNA had been extracted, it was reverse transcribed into cDNA to act as the sequencing template. TCRdb keeps only in-frame clones here, not all; method: immunoSEQ multiplex PCR. This sample has over 150,000 clones; 59% occur once, and the top ten carry under 15%. The CDR3 is 15 residues long. CDR1 is MNHEY, CDR2 SVGAGI, per germline. The trim removed 1 base at V and 3 bases at J, leaving 3 bases unmatched. The chain recombines TRBV6-5 with TRBJ2-7, with TRBD2 matching 10 bases. The sample here was CD4+ T cells sorted from blood, taken at week 0. The sequence was obtained from a human donor with alopecia areata. CDR3: CASSYFASGSYEQYF. The DNA for the CDR3 is TGTGCCAGCAGTTACTTCGCTAGCGGGAGCTACGAGCAGTACTTC.